This T cell receptor beta chain is from a study of PD-L1 blockade in urothelial cancer. Study-wide context: Most patients, about 85% of the roughly 29, were males with bladder-origin cancer. In terms of prior chemotherapy, patients had received 0 to 3 regimens.

TCRdb's copy holds only in-frame clones and misses some; the assay was immunoSEQ multiplex PCR. Of roughly 74,000 clones listed, about nine tenths are singletons. Patients had urothelial carcinoma that was locally advanced or metastatic. The CDR3 has 15 residues. Losses at the gene ends were 4 bases for V and 1 base for J; bases not matched to a gene: 5. CDR1 is SGHRS, CDR2 YFSETQ, per germline. The receptor's source is a woman between 70 and 85 years old with urothelial cancer. The specimen comprised PBMCs, sampled around atezolizumab (anti-PD-L1) treatment. The chain couples TRBV5-1 to TRBJ1-2, with 9 bases matching TRBD1. The DNA for the CDR3 is TGCGCCAGCAGCCAAGACAGGGGGAGTAACTATGGCTACACCTTC. Protein product: CASSQDRGSNYGYTF.